This T cell receptor (beta chain) was recovered during a study of PD-L1 blockade in urothelial cancer. At the level of the study: Atezolizumab (1,200 mg intravenously every 3 weeks) began in the mid-2010s for patients. Blood samples had a median of around 150,000 T cells.

The germline gives CDR1 MDHEN, CDR2 SYDVKM. This CDR3 has 11 amino acids. V was cut by 6 bases and J by 7 bases, with 9 bases left in between. Libraries were prepared by immunoSEQ multiplex PCR; TCRdb keeps only in-frame clonotypes and omits some of them. The table has approximately 79,000 clones, about 82% seen once. The time point denotes: pretreatment peripheral blood. The chain has TRBV28 and TRBJ1-2; D might be TRBD1 (5 bases). The origin of this receptor is a man aged 35-49 years with urothelial cancer. The sample consisted of PBMCs, taken around atezolizumab (anti-PD-L1) treatment. The CDR3 loop reads CASSGHFGYTF. The CDR3 nucleotides read TGTGCCAGCAGCGGACATTTTGGCTACACCTTC.